This passage covers 20 T cell receptor beta chains from one sample sequenced in a study of CD8+ T cells in alopecia areata. Extracted RNA was reverse transcribed into cDNA, the sequencing template. Data came from immunoSEQ multiplex PCR; TCRdb stores just in-frame clones and leaves some out. The sample includes fewer than 40,000 clones, approximately 65% of them seen just once. The sample was NKG2D-high CD8+ T cells sorted from blood. The receptors were sampled from a human donor with alopecia areata.

The J gene is TRBJ2-1, the V gene TRBV5-4; D could derive from TRBD1 or TRBD2 (5 bases each). The CDR3 spans 14 residues. Per germline, CDR1 SGHNT and CDR2 YYREEE (reference sequence). The V gene lost 7 bases and the J gene lost 7 bases, with 18 bases spanning the gap. This CDR3 is CASGTDLGVNEQFF. CDR3 DNA sequence: TGTGCCAGCGGTACGGACCTGGGGGTTAATGAGCAGTTCTTC.

The V gene is TRBV6-5, the J gene TRBJ2-3; possibly TRBD2 for D (5 bases). Germline-derived CDR1 and CDR2 are MNHEY and SVGAGI. The CDR3 is 12 amino acids. V was trimmed by 2 bases and J by 6 bases, leaving 6 bases between them. In DNA form, the CDR3 reads TGTGCCAGCAGTTACCCGGGGGATACGCAGTATTTT. Residues: CASSYPGDTQYF.

In this sample, this clone turned up a few times. The rearrangement links TRBV29-1 to TRBJ2-2, with 8 bases fitting TRBD1. From germline, CDR1 is SQVTM and CDR2 ANQGSEA. The CDR3 length is 12 residues. V dropped 4 bases and J dropped 6; count of bases not matched to a gene: 1. The CDR3, as DNA: TGCAGCGTTGTACAGGGGGCCGGGGAGCTGTTTTTT. Translating it yields CSVVQGAGELFF.

This chain uses TRBV6-4 with TRBJ2-3, with 8 positions matching TRBD1. Germline V gene data show CDR1 as MRHNA and CDR2 as SNTAGT. The CDR3 contains 14 residues. Unmatched junction bases numbered 2, after V lost 5 bases and J lost 1 base. The CDR3: CASSPGQGTDTQYF. The DNA of the CDR3 is TGTGCCAGCAGTCCGGGACAGGGCACAGATACGCAGTATTTT.

The chain employs TRBV5-6 and TRBJ2-1; 7 nucleotides line up with TRBD2. Per the germline V gene, CDR1 is SGHDT and CDR2 is YYEEEE. Trimming cost V 3 bases and J 0 bases; bases outside gene matches: 12. The CDR3 totals 18 residues. CDR3 coding DNA: TGTGCCAGCAGCTCCTCTGATAGCGGGCTGAGCTCCTACAATGAGCAGTTCTTC. Translated, it gives CASSSSDSGLSSYNEQFF.

This clone was seen a few times. The chain employs TRBV27 and TRBJ2-7; 11 bases fit TRBD1. Germline trimming cut 8 bases from V and 4 bases from J; bases unmatched to any gene: 7. This CDR3 has 14 residues. Germline CDR1 and CDR2: MNHEY and SMNVEV (reference sequence). The CDR3 loop reads CASRRTGGVYEQYF. In nucleotides, the CDR3 is TGTGCCAGCCGTAGGACAGGGGGCGTTTACGAGCAGTACTTC.

The J gene is TRBJ2-5, the V gene TRBV6-6, with no clear D. The CDR3 runs 14 residues. Germline V gene lookup returns CDR1 MNHNY and CDR2 SVGAGI (reference sequence). Trimming removed 0 bases from V and 2 bases from J, with 7 bases in between. The DNA of the CDR3 is TGTGCCAGCAGTTACTCGACCGGGCAAGAGACCCAGTACTTC. It yields the protein CASSYSTGQETQYF.

The chain is built from TRBV30 and TRBJ2-7; maybe TRBD1 (5 bases). The germline CDR1 and CDR2 sequences are GTSNPN and SVGIG (reference sequence). This CDR3 spans 13 amino acids. The V end was cut by 4 bases, the J end by 2 bases, with 12 bases between. This CDR3 is CAWNDRPTYEQYF. CDR3 DNA: TGTGCCTGGAACGACAGACCAACCTACGAGCAGTACTTC.

The chain carries TRBV29-1 and TRBJ1-2; D is possibly TRBD1 (5 bases). The CDR3 length is 14 residues. Between the trimmed V and J ends, which lost 0 bases and 5 bases, there was a span of 13 bases. CDR1 SQVTM and CDR2 ANQGSEA come from the germline V gene. The CDR3 is CSVEDLGVGYGYTF. As DNA, the CDR3 is TGCAGCGTTGAAGATCTAGGGGTAGGGTATGGCTACACCTTC.

The gene calls are TRBV14 and TRBJ2-1, with 9 bases matching TRBD2. Losses at the gene ends were 9 bases for V and 9 bases for J; bases not matched to a gene: 12. The V gene's germline CDR1 is SGHDN and CDR2 FVKESK. The CDR3 consists of 14 residues. CDR3 sequence reads: CASTIAGVAGEQFF. The DNA of the CDR3 is TGTGCCAGTACGATAGCGGGAGTCGCGGGTGAGCAGTTCTTC.

The chain carries TRBV5-4 and TRBJ2-1; D remains ambiguous. The CDR3 has 13 residues. Trimming shortened V by 0 bases and J by 8 bases, and 9 bases separated the two germline ends. Per germline, CDR1 SGHNT and CDR2 YYREEE (reference sequence). The CDR3 DNA is TGTGCCAGCAGCTTGGCTACTATCGATGAGCAGTTCTTC. Translating it yields CASSLATIDEQFF.

This clone has just a few counts. V gene TRBV28 combines with J gene TRBJ2-1; D is undetermined. Germline V gene data show CDR1 as MDHEN and CDR2 as SYDVKM. V was clipped by 5 bases and J by 5 bases, with 4 bases between them. The length of the CDR3 is 11 residues. Written as DNA, the CDR3 is TGTGCCAGCAGTCTCAACAATGAGCAGTTCTTC. Amino acid sequence: CASSLNNEQFF.

The rearrangement links TRBV11-2 to TRBJ1-3; D not resolved. Germline CDR1 SGHAT, CDR2 FQNNGV. The CDR3 is made up of 15 amino acids. Trimming shortened V by 6 bases and J by 0 bases, and 12 bases separated the two germline ends. The CDR3 loop is CASRETYSSGNTIYF. In nucleotides, the CDR3 is TGTGCCAGCAGAGAAACGTACAGCTCTGGAAACACCATATATTTT.

This chain links TRBV23-1 with TRBJ2-2; 8 positions match TRBD1. TRBV23-1 is treated as an ORF (open reading frame) with a function not yet certain. The CDR3 runs to 19 residues. With V trimmed by 2 bases and J by 6 bases, 17 bases remained unmatched. The CDR3 DNA sequence: TGCGCCAGCAGTCAACCAGCCCGTATCAGGGGGCGGGCGTCCGGGGAGCTGTTTTTT. Protein sequence: CASSQPARIRGRASGELFF.

The rearrangement links TRBV2 to TRBJ2-1; D may be TRBD1 or TRBD2 (5 bases each). This CDR3 has 13 residues. CDR1 SNHLY and CDR2 FYNNEI come from the germline V gene. V lost 11 bases and J 7 bases, leaving 18 bases between the germline ends. The CDR3 reads CACVGGAGNEQFF. CDR3 nucleotides: TGTGCCTGCGTTGGGGGAGCTGGTAATGAGCAGTTCTTC. Full variable domain (rest looked up from reference TRBV2 and TRBJ2-1): EPEVTQTPSHQVTQMGQEVILRCVPISNHLYFYWYRQILGQKVEFLVSFYNNEISEKSEIFDDQFSVERPDGSNFTLKIRSTKLEDSAMYFCACVGGAGNEQFFGPGTRLTVL.

The rearrangement joins TRBV27 to TRBJ2-4, with D uncertain. Trimming took 4 bases from V and 0 from J, leaving 4 bases between them. Germline values: CDR1 MNHEY, CDR2 SMNVEV (reference sequence). This CDR3 comprises 13 residues. DNA of the CDR3: TGTGCCAGCAGTTCGGTAGCCAAAAACATTCAGTACTTC. Amino acids: CASSSVAKNIQYF.

The CDR3 region has the DNA TGTGCCAGCGGTAGACAGGGCTACGAGCAGTACTTC. Translating it yields CASGRQGYEQYF. The chain joins TRBV6-1 to TRBJ2-7, with 7 bases lining up with TRBD1. The CDR3 loop spans 12 amino acids. V lost 8 bases to trimming and J lost 3 bases; unmatched junction nucleotides: 4. In germline, CDR1 is MNHNS, CDR2 SASEGT.

This chain uses TRBV4-1 with TRBJ2-5, with TRBD1 as a possible D gene (6 bases). With 2 bases removed from V and 4 bases from J, the gap between germline ends came to 8 bases. Germline CDR1 and CDR2: MGHRA and YSYEKL. The CDR3 is 13 amino acids. In DNA, the CDR3 is TGCGCCAGCAGCCAACGCAGGGGAGAGACCCAGTACTTC. As protein: CASSQRRGETQYF.

The sample holds a few counts of this clone. The chain has TRBV19 and TRBJ2-1; 11 bases line up with TRBD2. J lost 6 bases, V lost 3 bases, and 4 bases had no gene match. Germline assignment: CDR1 LNHDA and CDR2 SQIVND (reference sequence). CDR3 size: 15 residues. CDR3 in DNA: TGTGCCAGTAGTATTTTGACTAGCGGGACCAATGAGCAGTTCTTC. Its translation: CASSILTSGTNEQFF.

The chain has TRBV27 and TRBJ1-4; D possibly corresponds to TRBD1 (6 bases). The V end lost 5 bases, the J end lost 7 bases, and 14 bases lay between the germline ends. This CDR3 is built from 14 residues. Germline-derived CDR1 and CDR2 are MNHEY and SMNVEV (reference sequence). CDR3 amino acids: CASSEGGMGEKLFF. CDR3 in DNA: TGTGCCAGCAGTGAGGGGGGAATGGGTGAAAAACTGTTTTTT.